These 27 T cell receptor beta chains share one sample of origin, sequenced in a study of siplizumab effects on memory and regulatory T cells. The data were produced by immunoSEQ multiplex PCR, yet TCRdb's version contains in-frame clones alone and is incomplete. This table has tens of thousands of clones, about 87% appearing once. Sequencing was done on a sample of Tregs sorted from blood. These receptors all stem from a human donor in good health.

The chain has TRBV18 and TRBJ1-5; 8 bases agree with TRBD1. CDR3 length: 16 residues. Germline V gives CDR1 KGHSH, CDR2 LQKENI. V was pared by 4 bases and J by 3 bases, with 8 bases of the junction left unmatched. The CDR3 DNA reads as TGTGCCAGCTCACGACAGGGGCAGCTAAACAATCAGCCCCAGCATTTT. Amino acid sequence: CASSRQGQLNNQPQHF. The full variable domain, in which reference TRBV18 and TRBJ1-5 provide the parts outside the CDR3, is NAGVMQNPRHLVRRRGQEARLRCSPMKGHSHVYWYRQLPEEGLKFMVYLQKENIIDESGMPKERFSAEFPKEGPSILRIQQVVRGDSAAYFCASSRQGQLNNQPQHFGDGTRLSIL.

The chain joins TRBV7-3 to TRBJ2-7, with D perhaps given as TRBD1 or TRBD2 (5 bases each). With 5 bases removed from V and 6 bases from J, the gap between germline ends came to 14 bases. The CDR3 loop spans 13 amino acids. Germline V gene data show CDR1 as SGHTA and CDR2 as FQGTGA. CDR3 nucleotide sequence: TGTGCCAGCAGCCCACAGGCGGGTCTCGAGCAGTACTTC. This encodes CASSPQAGLEQYF.

This clone was seen a handful of times. This chain connects TRBV6-5 to TRBJ1-1; unclear D gene. This CDR3 region has 13 residues. The germline V gene has CDR1 MNHEY and CDR2 SVGAGI. Between the trimmed V and J ends, which lost 2 bases and 2 bases, there was a span of 6 bases. CDR3 nucleotides: TGTGCCAGCAGTTACCCTGGAAACACTGAAGCTTTCTTT. It yields the protein CASSYPGNTEAFF.

The rearrangement joins TRBV5-1 to TRBJ2-5; D unresolved. Germline CDR1 SGHRS, CDR2 YFSETQ. V shed 3 bases and J shed 1 base, with 1 base lying between them. This CDR3 contains 11 residues. This CDR3 is CASSSQETQYF. Written as DNA, the CDR3 is TGCGCCAGCAGCTCCCAAGAGACCCAGTACTTC.

This sequence joins TRBV7-9 and TRBJ2-5; D unclear. With 5 bases removed from V and 2 bases from J, the gap between germline ends came to 3 bases. This CDR3 spans 11 amino acids. Per the germline V gene, CDR1 is SEHNR and CDR2 is FQNEAQ (reference sequence). This CDR3 is CASSQQETQYF. The CDR3 DNA reads as TGTGCCAGCAGCCAGCAAGAGACCCAGTACTTC.

The J gene is TRBJ1-4, the V gene TRBV5-1, with no clear D. The CDR3 is 12 amino acids. Trimming pared 6 bases from V and 6 bases from J, leaving 9 bases between. Germline V CDR1 and CDR2: SGHRS, YFSETQ. CDR3 protein: CASTSPDEKLFF. CDR3 nucleotides: TGCGCCAGCACCTCCCCGGATGAAAAACTGTTTTTT.

This sequence joins TRBV12-5 and TRBJ1-1, with D unresolved. CDR3 length equals 13 residues. Trimming removed 2 bases at V and 4 bases at J, with 8 bases between. CDR1 is LGHNT and CDR2 is FRNRAP in the germline V gene. The CDR3 DNA follows: TGTGCTAGTGGTTTGCTCCTTAGCACTGAAGCTTTCTTT. Protein: CASGLLLSTEAFF.

The chain combines TRBV5-6 with TRBJ2-3, with 10 bases matching TRBD1. V trimming: 2 bases; J trimming: 3 bases; junction bases outside the gene matches: 3. Germline-derived CDR1 and CDR2 are SGHDT and YYEEEE. This CDR3 contains 15 residues. The CDR3 region has the DNA TGTGCCAGCAGCTTACCGGGACAGGGGACAGATACGCAGTATTTT. It specifies CASSLPGQGTDTQYF.

V and J are TRBV7-2 and TRBJ2-5, with D uncertain. Germline V lookup: CDR1 SGHTA, CDR2 FQGNSA. V lost 4 bases to trimming and J lost 5 bases, with 5 bases between them. The CDR3 contains 11 residues. This CDR3 is CASSSVETQYF. The CDR3 nucleotides read TGTGCCAGCAGCTCAGTGGAGACCCAGTACTTC.

The rearrangement uses TRBV4-2 and TRBJ2-3; D is ambiguous. The germline V gene has CDR1 LGHNA and CDR2 YNFKEQ. This CDR3 is 14 amino acids long. The V end was cut by 2 bases, the J end by 2 bases, with 8 bases between. CDR3 sequence reads: CASSQSADTDTQYF. The CDR3 DNA reads as TGTGCCAGCAGCCAATCGGCGGACACAGATACGCAGTATTTT.

The chain couples TRBV19 to TRBJ1-5; 10 bases are shared with TRBD1. The CDR3 extends over 13 amino acids. The V segment lost 4 bases and the J segment 9 bases; nucleotides outside the gene matches: 3. CDR1 and CDR2 from the germline V gene are LNHDA and SQIVND (reference sequence). The CDR3 loop is CASSTGQGLPQHF. In nucleotides, the CDR3 is TGTGCCAGTAGTACGGGACAGGGGTTGCCCCAGCATTTT. The full variable domain, with the rest looked up from reference TRBV19 and TRBJ1-5, is DGGITQSPKYLFRKEGQNVTLSCEQNLNHDAMYWYRQDPGQGLRLIYYSQIVNDFQKGDIAEGYSVSREKKESFPLTVTSAQKNPTAFYLCASSTGQGLPQHFGDGTRLSIL.

This clone has only one observation. J is TRBJ2-1 and V is TRBV7-9; D assignment may be TRBD1 or TRBD2 (5 bases each). The CDR3 spans 13 residues. Germline V gene sequence: CDR1 SEHNR, CDR2 FQNEAQ (reference sequence). V was trimmed by 5 bases and J by 12 bases, leaving 17 bases between them. CDR3 in amino acids: CASSRGPGYGQFF. CDR3 in DNA: TGTGCCAGCAGCCGGGGACCGGGATACGGGCAGTTCTTC.

The CDR3 bases are TGTGCCAGTAGTATAGGACCGGGACAGGGAATTGGTGGCTACACCTTC. Translating it yields CASSIGPGQGIGGYTF. The chain has TRBV19 and TRBJ1-2; 9 nucleotides agree with TRBD1. CDR3 length equals 16 residues. The germline V gene encodes CDR1 LNHDA and CDR2 SQIVND (reference sequence). Trimming removed 1 base from V and 7 bases from J; junction bases left unmatched: 10. Looking up the rest from reference TRBV19 and TRBJ1-2 gives the full variable domain: DGGITQSPKYLFRKEGQNVTLSCEQNLNHDAMYWYRQDPGQGLRLIYYSQIVNDFQKGDIAEGYSVSREKKESFPLTVTSAQKNPTAFYLCASSIGPGQGIGGYTFGSGTRLTVV.

The chain combines TRBV5-1 with TRBJ1-1; D unclear. The CDR3 is 13 residues long. V lost 5 bases and J 1 base, leaving 9 bases between the germline ends. From germline, CDR1 is SGHRS and CDR2 YFSETQ. CDR3 loop: CASRGRRNTEAFF. In DNA, the CDR3 is TGCGCCAGCAGGGGAAGGCGGAACACTGAAGCTTTCTTT. Together with reference TRBV5-1 and TRBJ1-1, the CDR3 gives the full variable domain: KAGVTQTPRYLIKTRGQQVTLSCSPISGHRSVSWYQQTPGQGLQFLFEYFSETQRNKGNFPGRFSGRQFSNSRSEMNVSTLELGDSALYLCASRGRRNTEAFFGQGTRLTVV.

This clone was counted once. The chain recombines TRBV7-2 with TRBJ1-1, with TRBD1 as a possible D gene (6 bases). Germline CDR1 reads SGHTA; CDR2 reads FQGNSA. This CDR3 spans 14 amino acids. Trimming took off 5 bases at V and 4 bases at J, with 14 bases between the two ends. For the CDR3, the DNA is TGTGCCAGCAGCATGAACAGGGCTGCCACTGAAGCTTTCTTT. Translated: CASSMNRAATEAFF.

CDR3 coding DNA: TGCGCCAGCTCTCGAGGGGGGTTCTACAATGAGCAGTTCTTC. Encoded protein: CASSRGGFYNEQFF. The genes are TRBV10-1 and TRBJ2-1; D may match TRBD1 or TRBD2 (6 bases each). In germline, CDR1 is WNHNN, CDR2 SYGVQD (reference sequence). V lost 8 bases to trimming and J lost 3 bases, with 14 bases between them. The length of the CDR3 is 14 residues.

The genes are TRBV6-1 and TRBJ2-7, with 8 bases identical to TRBD2. This CDR3 is built from 15 residues. CDR1 and CDR2 (germline): MNHNS, SASEGT. The V gene end was trimmed by 8 bases and the J gene end by 2 bases; junction bases not matched to a gene: 11. Written as DNA, the CDR3 is TGTGCCAGCCCTACCCGGGAGGGGGGGCCCTACGAGCAGTACTTC. It specifies CASPTREGGPYEQYF.

The chain uses TRBV19 and TRBJ2-3, with D unresolved. V was pared by 3 bases and J by 6 bases, with 4 bases between. The germline V gene encodes CDR1 LNHDA and CDR2 SQIVND (reference sequence). This CDR3 has 11 amino acids. DNA for the CDR3: TGTGCCAGTAGTATTTTGGATACGCAGTATTTT. Encoded protein: CASSILDTQYF.

J is TRBJ1-4 and V is TRBV21-1; the table's D call TRBD1 went unverified against the DNA. TRBV21-1 counts as a pseudogene. CDR3 length equals 18 residues. The CDR3 region is CASPKKVPGDVTNEKLFF. CDR3 DNA: TGTGCCAGCCCAAAAAAGGTTCCAGGGGATGTAACTAATGAAAAACTGTTTTTT.

The chain employs TRBV19 and TRBJ1-3; 8 nucleotides line up with TRBD1. V dropped 3 bases and J dropped 1; count of bases not matched to a gene: 5. The germline V gene encodes CDR1 LNHDA and CDR2 SQIVND (reference sequence). This CDR3 has 16 amino acids. The CDR3 DNA follows: TGTGCCAGTAGTATTCCCCAGGGGGCTTCTGGAAACACCATATATTTT. It specifies CASSIPQGASGNTIYF.

The rearrangement links TRBV7-2 to TRBJ1-2; no firm D call. Germline values: CDR1 SGHTA, CDR2 FQGNSA. V lost 2 bases and J 11 bases, leaving 9 bases between the germline ends. The CDR3 totals 11 residues. CDR3 loop: CASSLRVGYTF. CDR3 DNA sequence: TGTGCCAGCAGCTTAAGGGTCGGGTACACCTTC.

As regards this clone: The sample holds other DNA sequences that translate to the same CDR3. This chain uses TRBV7-2 with TRBJ2-7; D remains unclear. With 2 bases removed from V and 2 bases from J, the gap between germline ends came to 4 bases. The CDR3 contains 12 residues. CDR1 is SGHTA and CDR2 is FQGNSA in the germline V gene. CDR3 in amino acids: CASSLLAYEQYF. The DNA for the CDR3 is TGTGCCAGCAGCTTATTGGCCTACGAGCAGTACTTC.

A few counts support this clone. The chain joins TRBV19 to TRBJ2-1, with TRBD1 matching 7 bases. The germline V gene has CDR1 LNHDA and CDR2 SQIVND (reference sequence). The CDR3 has 14 amino acids. V shed 6 bases, J shed 12 bases, and the junction held 14 bases outside the gene matches. The CDR3 DNA is TGTGCCAGTAGAGGCAGGACAGGAGAGTCAGGGCAGTTCTTC. Amino acid sequence: CASRGRTGESGQFF.

The chain recombines TRBV5-6 with TRBJ2-2; D unresolved. From germline, CDR1 is SGHDT and CDR2 YYEEEE. The germline V and J ends were trimmed by 4 bases and 7 bases, with 14 bases remaining between them. The CDR3 runs to 14 residues. The CDR3 protein is CASSLPPLIGELFF. The CDR3, as DNA: TGTGCCAGCAGCCTTCCCCCCTTGATCGGGGAGCTGTTTTTT.

This sequence joins TRBV5-6 and TRBJ2-2, with D unclear. The CDR3 extends over 14 amino acids. In germline, CDR1 is SGHDT, CDR2 YYEEEE. V was shortened by 1 base and J by 1 base, with 5 bases between the two germline ends. This CDR3 reads CASSLIGNTGELFF. In nucleotides, the CDR3 is TGTGCCAGCAGCTTGATAGGGAACACCGGGGAGCTGTTTTTT.

The chain carries TRBV5-1 and TRBJ1-2; TRBD1 matches at 7 bases. Germline assignment: CDR1 SGHRS and CDR2 YFSETQ. CDR3 length equals 15 residues. Trimming cost V 0 bases and J 7 bases; bases outside gene matches: 9. CDR3 loop: CASSLERDSRSGYTF. The CDR3, as DNA: TGCGCCAGCAGCTTGGAGCGGGACAGCCGTTCTGGCTACACCTTC.

The chain carries TRBV18 and TRBJ2-7; D may be TRBD2 (7 bases). Germline V lookup: CDR1 KGHSH, CDR2 LQKENI. The V end was cut by 3 bases, the J end by 3 bases, with 21 bases between. CDR3 length equals 17 residues. CDR3 sequence (DNA): TGTGCCAGCTCACCCGTTTCGGGGGGCGGGGGATACTACGAGCAGTACTTC. The encoded protein is CASSPVSGGGGYYEQYF.